Listed below are T cell receptor beta chains from one sample, sequenced in a study of blood T cell repertoires in COVID-19. Sequencing was performed with immunoSEQ multiplex PCR; in TCRdb, only in-frame clones are kept and a portion is missing. The table lists around 100,000 clones, 80% to 90% of them singletons. Sequencing was carried out using peripheral blood. The source of these receptors is a man aged 35 to 55 with acute or convalescent COVID-19. CDR3s include the opening cysteine and the closing phenylalanine or tryptophan. The D gene is left open where the match is weak. The size field is filled for only some rows; it gives once, few, many or a size class.

cdr3_aa	cdr3_nt	d_call	v_call	j_call	clone_size
CASSLVGGLNTEAFF	TGCGCCAGCAGCTTGGTTGGGGGCCTGAACACTGAAGCTTTCTTT	.	TRBV5-1	TRBJ1-1	.
CASSTRQGTGYTF	TGTGCCAGTAGTACCAGACAGGGAACTGGCTACACCTTC	TRBD1	TRBV19	TRBJ1-2	.
CASSGLAGGTDTQYF	TGTGCCAGCAGCGGACTAGCGGGGGGCACAGATACGCAGTATTTT	TRBD2	TRBV11-2	TRBJ2-3	few
CASGPDILKGATNEKLFF	TGTGCTAGTGGCCCTGACATTCTCAAGGGGGCAACTAATGAAAAACTGTTTTTT	.	TRBV12-5	TRBJ1-4	.
CASSPGATNEKLFF	TGTGCCAGCAGCCCAGGGGCAACTAATGAAAAACTGTTTTTT	.	TRBV7-9	TRBJ1-4	.
CASSLARGAGGLYEQYF	TGTGCCAGCAGCTTGGCCCGTGGAGCGGGGGGACTCTACGAGCAGTACTTC	TRBD2	TRBV5-5	TRBJ2-7	once
CASSPRNLLGNTEAFF	TGTGCCAGCTCACCGAGAAACCTACTAGGGAACACTGAAGCTTTCTTT	.	TRBV18	TRBJ1-1	.
CASSLRDYTGELFF	TGTGCCAGCAGCTTACGGGATTACACCGGGGAGCTGTTTTTT	.	TRBV7-8	TRBJ2-2	.
CASSLAGLAGGSGELFF	TGTGCCAGCAGCTTAGCCGGACTAGCGGGGGGATCGGGGGAGCTGTTTTTT	TRBD2	TRBV7-2	TRBJ2-2	once
CASRKLSDTQYF	TGTGCCAGCAGGAAGCTGAGCGATACGCAGTATTTT	.	TRBV12-3/TRBV12-4	TRBJ2-3	.
CSASLGIAGGLGNEQFF	TGCAGTGCTAGTCTGGGGATAGCGGGAGGATTGGGGAATGAGCAGTTCTTC	TRBD2	TRBV20-1	TRBJ2-1	.
CASTDTGVRADTQYF	TGCGCCAGCACGGATACAGGGGTAAGGGCAGATACGCAGTATTTT	TRBD1	TRBV5-1	TRBJ2-3	once
CASSITGGDQPQHF	TGTGCCAGCAGCATCACAGGGGGCGATCAGCCCCAGCATTTT	TRBD1	TRBV9	TRBJ1-5	.
CASSTYSGGAYNEQFF	TGTGCCAGCAGCACCTATAGCGGGGGGGCCTACAATGAGCAGTTCTTC	TRBD2	TRBV7-2	TRBJ2-1	.
CASSVGLAGETQYF	TGTGCCAGCTCAGTGGGACTAGCAGGGGAGACCCAGTACTTC	TRBD2	TRBV18	TRBJ2-5	.
CASSRREYQPQHF	TGTGCCAGCAGTAGAAGGGAGTACCAGCCCCAGCATTTT	.	TRBV27	TRBJ1-5	.
CASSPGIVGETQYF	TGTGCCAGCAGCCCGGGGATTGTAGGAGAGACCCAGTACTTC	.	TRBV4-2	TRBJ2-5	.
CASSLDSPPSTLHF	TGCGCCAGCAGCTTGGATTCCCCCCCGAGCACCCTCCACTTT	.	TRBV5-1	TRBJ1-6	.
CASSGTGVLEQFF	TGTGCCAGCTCCGGGACGGGGGTGCTGGAGCAGTTCTTC	.	TRBV27	TRBJ2-1	once
CASSQGARGVRQYF	TGTGCCAGCAGCCAAGGAGCCAGGGGCGTTAGGCAGTACTTC	.	TRBV14	TRBJ2-5	.
CASGPALENGYTF	TGTGCTAGTGGGCCCGCCTTGGAGAATGGCTACACCTTC	.	TRBV12-5	TRBJ1-2	.
CASRSGQDWNEQFF	TGTGCCAGCAGATCTGGACAGGATTGGAATGAGCAGTTCTTC	TRBD1	TRBV11-2	TRBJ2-1	few
CASSNGQGQETQYF	TGTGCCAGCAGCAACGGACAGGGGCAAGAGACCCAGTACTTC	TRBD1	TRBV7-8	TRBJ2-5	.
CASGGLNYGYTF	TGTGCCAGCGGGGGCCTTAACTATGGCTACACCTTC	.	TRBV27	TRBJ1-2	.
CASSQEQGRNTGELFF	TGCGCCAGCAGCCAAGAACAGGGGAGGAACACCGGGGAGCTGTTTTTT	TRBD1	TRBV4-1	TRBJ2-2	few
CASSYRRDEGGYTF	TGTGCCAGCAGTTATCGGAGGGACGAGGGTGGCTACACCTTC	.	TRBV6-5	TRBJ1-2	.
CASSLSGGSPYNSPLHF	TGTGCCAGCAGTTTGTCCGGCGGGTCCCCCTATAATTCACCCCTCCACTTT	.	TRBV28	TRBJ1-6	.
CASSLGQPNTEAFF	TGTGCCAGCAGCCTGGGACAGCCGAACACTGAAGCTTTCTTT	TRBD1	TRBV11-2	TRBJ1-1	.
CASSLDTSGESYNEQFF	TGTGCCAGCAGCTTAGACACTAGCGGGGAGTCCTACAATGAGCAGTTCTTC	TRBD2	TRBV11-3	TRBJ2-1	.
CASSQGKTGYKAPLHF	TGTGCCAGCAGCCAAGGAAAAACAGGGTATAAAGCACCCCTCCACTTT	.	TRBV4-2	TRBJ1-6	.
CASSPFKSGSPLHF	TGTGCCAGCTCACCATTCAAGTCCGGTTCACCCCTCCACTTT	.	TRBV18	TRBJ1-6	.
CASSHYFDRLTGELFF	TGCGCCAGCAGCCATTACTTCGACAGGCTCACCGGGGAGCTGTTTTTT	.	TRBV5-1	TRBJ2-2	.
CASSLGLSTNTQYF	TGTGCCAGCAGCTTGGGCCTTTCGACAAATACGCAGTATTTT	.	TRBV11-2	TRBJ2-3	.
CASSPRQAHYGYTF	TGTGCCAGCAGTCCTCGACAGGCACACTATGGCTACACCTTC	.	TRBV28	TRBJ1-2	.
CASSQDLKAGEEKLFF	TGTGCCAGCAGCCAAGATTTGAAGGCCGGAGAGGAAAAACTGTTTTTT	.	TRBV4-2	TRBJ1-4	once
CASSLTGGFYNEQFF	TGTGCCAGCAGCCTGACAGGGGGCTTCTACAATGAGCAGTTCTTC	TRBD1	TRBV3-1/TRBV3-2	TRBJ2-1	.
CASSQNGLAGGPGCADTQYF	TGCGCCAGCAGTCAAAATGGACTAGCGGGAGGGCCGGGGTGCGCAGATACGCAGTATTTT	TRBD2	TRBV23-1	TRBJ2-3	.
CASSQDWTSGGAWNEQFF	TGTGCCAGCAGCCAAGATTGGACTAGCGGGGGGGCTTGGAATGAGCAGTTCTTC	TRBD2	TRBV4-2	TRBJ2-1	.
CASSIAGGSEKLFF	TGTGCCAGCAGCATTGCAGGGGGTTCCGAAAAACTGTTTTTT	TRBD1	TRBV7-8	TRBJ1-4	.
CASKEGQGLNTEAFF	TGTGCCAGCAAGGAGGGGCAGGGCCTAAACACTGAAGCTTTCTTT	.	TRBV5-4	TRBJ1-1	.
CASSQGRQPHQPQHF	TGTGCCAGCAGCCAAGGTCGACAGCCCCATCAGCCCCAGCATTTT	.	TRBV4-2	TRBJ1-5	.
CASSLRRGVFDGYTF	TGCGCCAGCAGCTTGAGGCGGGGGGTTTTCGATGGCTACACCTTC	.	TRBV5-1	TRBJ1-2	.
CASSYSWGGNQPQHF	TGTGCCAGCAGTTACTCTTGGGGAGGCAATCAGCCCCAGCATTTT	.	TRBV6-5	TRBJ1-5	.
CARGTDSSQETQYF	TGCGCCAGGGGCACCGACAGTTCACAAGAGACCCAGTACTTC	.	TRBV10-2	TRBJ2-5	.
CASSLTVSGTMDYGYTF	TGTGCCAGCAGTCTGACAGTAAGCGGGACTATGGACTATGGCTACACCTTC	.	TRBV6-6	TRBJ1-2	.
CASSLTTDTQYF	TGCGCCAGCAGCTTGACTACAGATACGCAGTATTTT	.	TRBV5-1	TRBJ2-3	.
CASSGISGQQNTEAFF	TGCGCCAGCAGCGGGATTTCCGGACAGCAGAACACTGAAGCTTTCTTT	.	TRBV5-1	TRBJ1-1	.
CASTTTYEQYF	TGTGCCAGCACCACAACCTACGAGCAGTACTTC	.	TRBV28	TRBJ2-7	.
CASSPGQSRNSPLHF	TGTGCCAGCAGCCCCGGACAGAGTAGGAATTCACCCCTCCACTTT	.	TRBV9	TRBJ1-6	few
CASSVVGGSEQFF	TGTGCCAGCAGTGTAGTGGGGGGAAGTGAGCAGTTCTTC	.	TRBV6-4	TRBJ2-1	.